The 13 T cell receptor beta chains listed next were all sequenced from one sample in a study of blood T cell repertoires in COVID-19. The repertoire was sequenced with immunoSEQ multiplex PCR; TCRdb's copy has only in-frame clones and lacks some. The table has under 200,000 clones, 75% to 90% seen once; the top ten hold roughly a tenth. Material: peripheral blood. These receptor sequences come from a woman older than 75 with active or convalescent COVID-19.

The chain joins TRBV6-4 to TRBJ1-1, with 8 bases identical to TRBD1. Germline values: CDR1 MRHNA, CDR2 SNTAGT. The CDR3 loop spans 15 amino acids. V gave up 4 bases and J gave up 0 bases; unmatched junction bases: 4. The CDR3 sequence is CASSAQGGMNTEAFF. The CDR3 DNA sequence: TGTGCCAGCAGTGCACAGGGGGGCATGAACACTGAAGCTTTCTTT.

The chain carries TRBV5-4 and TRBJ2-1, with D possibly matching TRBD2 (7 bases). Germline V gives CDR1 SGHNT, CDR2 YYREEE (reference sequence). The V end lost 0 bases, the J end lost 9 bases, and 13 bases lay between the germline ends. The CDR3 covers 14 residues. The CDR3 DNA reads TGTGCCAGCAGCTTGGGGGGGGGCCGCAGTGAGCAGTTCTTC. This translates into CASSLGGGRSEQFF.

The J gene is TRBJ1-6, the V gene TRBV4-3, with 9 bases aligning to TRBD1. The J segment lost 7 bases and the V segment lost 1 base, leaving 2 bases of the junction unmatched. CDR1 is LGHNA, CDR2 YSLEER, per germline. The CDR3 loop spans 15 amino acids. The CDR3 sequence: CASSQVTGGNSPLHF. The CDR3 region has the DNA TGCGCCAGCAGCCAAGTGACAGGGGGAAATTCACCCCTCCACTTT.

The chain combines TRBV4-3 with TRBJ2-3; D is perhaps TRBD1 (5 bases). The CDR3 totals 14 residues. Germline V gene lookup returns CDR1 LGHNA and CDR2 YSLEER. The V and J ends lost 0 bases and 6 bases respectively, with 10 bases between them. For the CDR3, the DNA is TGCGCCAGCAGCCAAGACAGGGTTGGTGATACGCAGTATTTT. Translation gives CASSQDRVGDTQYF.

This rearrangement joins TRBV10-2 to TRBJ1-5, with 9 positions matching TRBD1. J lost 0 bases, V lost 6 bases, and 12 bases had no gene match. There are 18 residues in the CDR3. Germline CDR1 reads WSHSY; CDR2 reads SAAADI. The CDR3 coding sequence is TGCGCCAGCAGAACCGGGACAGGGCCTTTCGATAGCAATCAGCCCCAGCATTTT. As protein: CASRTGTGPFDSNQPQHF.

The V and J genes are TRBV7-2 and TRBJ2-1, with D possibly being TRBD2 (6 bases). This CDR3 region has 14 residues. From germline, CDR1 is SGHTA and CDR2 FQGNSA. V shed 2 bases and J shed 10 bases, with 15 bases lying between them. The CDR3 bases are TGTGCCAGCAGCTTAATGGAGGGAATGGGGGAGCAGTTCTTC. This gives the protein CASSLMEGMGEQFF.

This clone has only one observation. This chain links TRBV6-5 with TRBJ1-1; 9 bases are shared with TRBD1. CDR3 length: 15 amino acids. Germline loops: CDR1 MNHEY, CDR2 SVGAGI. V lost 4 bases and J lost 4; bases outside the gene matches: 7. The CDR3 region is CASSSQGALVTEAFF. The CDR3 DNA is TGTGCCAGCAGTTCACAGGGGGCCTTGGTCACTGAAGCTTTCTTT.

This clone was recorded a few times. This chain connects TRBV27 to TRBJ1-2, with D possibly TRBD1 on 5 matching bases. Germline V gene sequence: CDR1 MNHEY, CDR2 SMNVEV (reference sequence). Trimming took 6 bases from V and 0 from J, leaving 23 bases between them. This CDR3 spans 18 amino acids. The DNA for the CDR3 is TGTGCCAGCAGAATCTGGGACTCAGGGCTCTCGGCTAACTATGGCTACACCTTC. Translation: CASRIWDSGLSANYGYTF.

The CDR3 nucleotides read TGCGCCAGCAGTGAAGACAGGGATACTCCGCAGCAGTACTTC. Protein sequence: CASSEDRDTPQQYF. The chain combines TRBV10-1 with TRBJ2-7, with 7 bases identical to TRBD1. J was trimmed by 8 bases and V by 3 bases; bases with no gene match: 10. Germline V gene lookup returns CDR1 WNHNN and CDR2 SYGVQD (reference sequence). The CDR3 is 14 amino acids.

This clone was picked up a small number of times. At one end the junction does not follow the germline gene, possibly because of a read error. Different DNA sequences within this sample yield the same CDR3. The rearrangement joins TRBV12-5 to TRBJ1-6, with D possibly being TRBD1 (6 bases). CDR1 is LGHNT and CDR2 is FRNRAP in the germline V gene. This CDR3 comprises 16 residues. The CDR3 region has the DNA TGTGCTAGTGGCTTGGACAGCAGCTCCTATAATTCACCCCTCCACTTT. Residues: CASGLDSSSYNSPLHF. The full variable domain, with the rest looked up from reference TRBV12-5 and TRBJ1-6, is DARVTQTPRHKVTEMGQEVTMRCQPILGHNTVFWYRQTMMQGLELLAYFRNRAPLDDSGMPKDRFSAEMPDATLATLKIQPSEPRDSAVYFCASGLDSSSYNSPLHFGNGTRLTVT.

The V and J genes are TRBV29-1 and TRBJ1-1; D possibly corresponds to TRBD1 (6 bases). Trimming left V 4 bases short and J 0 bases short, with 18 bases between. Per the germline V gene, CDR1 is SQVTM and CDR2 is ANQGSEA. The CDR3 totals 16 residues. The CDR3 protein is CSVAGGPFRVNTEAFF. The DNA of the CDR3 is TGCAGCGTTGCCGGGGGGCCGTTCCGAGTGAACACTGAAGCTTTCTTT.

V usage is TRBV11-2 and J usage is TRBJ2-7, with unresolved D. Looked up from germline, CDR1 is SGHAT and CDR2 is FQNNGV. The CDR3 runs to 18 residues. The V end lost 5 bases, the J end lost 1 base, and 24 bases lay between the germline ends. The CDR3 is CASSPLRRVRGESYEQYF. The CDR3 DNA reads TGTGCCAGCAGCCCGCTCCGTCGGGTTAGAGGAGAATCCTACGAGCAGTACTTC.

The chain has TRBV3-1 (or the pseudogene TRBV3-2) and TRBJ2-3; TRBD2 might be the D (6 bases). CDR1 and CDR2 from the germline V gene are LGHDT and YNNKEL (reference sequence). Between the trimmed V and J ends, which lost 0 bases and 7 bases, there was a span of 26 bases. The CDR3 length is 19 residues. Here the CDR3 reads CASSQDWGGARILVYTQYF. CDR3 nucleotides: TGTGCCAGCAGCCAAGATTGGGGCGGGGCACGGATCCTCGTATATACGCAGTATTTT.